The 5 T cell receptor beta chains reported below all come from one sample, sequenced in a study of graft-versus-host responses after intestinal transplantation. Antigens for these TCRs are unknown. Sequenced by immunoSEQ multiplex PCR; TCRdb stores in-frame clones only, minus some. This table has more than 85,000 clones, less than 95% appearing once. The sequencing used unstimulated CD8+ T cells sorted from spleen or lymph node cells, collected before transplant. These receptors were collected from a human donor who was the organ donor for an intestinal transplant.

The chain joins TRBV7-3 to TRBJ2-7; 14 bases map to TRBD2. Looked up from germline, CDR1 is SGHTA and CDR2 is FQGTGA. The CDR3 loop spans 17 amino acids. Losses at the gene ends were 0 bases for V and 1 base for J; bases not matched to a gene: 2. In nucleotides, the CDR3 is TGTGCCAGCAGCTTAACGGGACTAGCGGGAGTATCCTACGAGCAGTACTTC. This codes for CASSLTGLAGVSYEQYF.

This chain connects TRBV19 to TRBJ2-5, with 9 bases fitting TRBD2. Germline loops: CDR1 LNHDA, CDR2 SQIVND (reference sequence). The CDR3 covers 16 residues. V lost 3 bases, J lost 2 bases, and 7 bases stayed unmatched. CDR3: CASSIELAGGQETQYF. CDR3 nucleotides: TGTGCCAGTAGTATTGAACTAGCGGGCGGACAAGAGACCCAGTACTTC.

Of note for this clone: This specimen includes other DNA sequences encoding the same CDR3. The rearrangement joins TRBV14 to TRBJ2-1, with TRBD1 matching over 7 bases. The germline V gene encodes CDR1 SGHDN and CDR2 FVKESK. This CDR3 spans 17 amino acids. Unmatched junction bases numbered 11, after V lost 6 bases and J lost 0 bases. CDR3 coding DNA: TGTGCCAGCAGTCCTCGGACAGGCTCGAGCTCCTACAATGAGCAGTTCTTC. Translating gives CASSPRTGSSSYNEQFF.

This rearrangement joins TRBV5-4 to TRBJ2-2, with 10 positions matching TRBD2. Germline CDR1 is SGHNT and CDR2 is YYREEE (reference sequence). CDR3 length: 17 residues. J gave up 3 bases and V 4 bases, and 9 bases lay outside the gene matches. The DNA of the CDR3 is TGTGCCAGCAGCGTCGTACCTCTAGCGGGAGACACCGGGGAGCTGTTTTTT. Translated: CASSVVPLAGDTGELFF.

The chain carries TRBV6-5 and TRBJ1-1, with D perhaps TRBD1 (6 bases). The germline V gene encodes CDR1 MNHEY and CDR2 SVGAGI. This CDR3 comprises 15 residues. V lost 2 bases to trimming and J lost 4 bases, with 14 bases between them. The CDR3 reads CASSYQRGGGTEAFF. The CDR3 nucleotides are TGTGCCAGCAGTTACCAACGAGGGGGGGGCACTGAAGCTTTCTTT.